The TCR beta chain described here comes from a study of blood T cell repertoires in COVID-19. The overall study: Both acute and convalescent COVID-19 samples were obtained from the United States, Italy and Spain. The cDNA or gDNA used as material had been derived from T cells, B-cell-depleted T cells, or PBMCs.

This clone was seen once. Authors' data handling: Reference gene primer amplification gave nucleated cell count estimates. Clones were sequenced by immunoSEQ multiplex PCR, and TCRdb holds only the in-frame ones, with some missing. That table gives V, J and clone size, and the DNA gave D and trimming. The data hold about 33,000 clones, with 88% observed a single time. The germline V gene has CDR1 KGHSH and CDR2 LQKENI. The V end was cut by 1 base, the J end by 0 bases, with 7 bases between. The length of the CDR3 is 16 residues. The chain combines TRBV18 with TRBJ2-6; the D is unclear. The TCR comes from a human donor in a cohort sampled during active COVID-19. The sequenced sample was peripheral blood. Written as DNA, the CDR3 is TGTGCCAGCTCACCACTCAGGCGCTCTGGGGCCAACGTCCTGACTTTC. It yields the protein CASSPLRRSGANVLTF. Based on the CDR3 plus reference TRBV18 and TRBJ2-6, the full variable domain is NAGVMQNPRHLVRRRGQEARLRCSPMKGHSHVYWYRQLPEEGLKFMVYLQKENIIDESGMPKERFSAEFPKEGPSILRIQQVVRGDSAAYFCASSPLRRSGANVLTFGAGSRLTVL.